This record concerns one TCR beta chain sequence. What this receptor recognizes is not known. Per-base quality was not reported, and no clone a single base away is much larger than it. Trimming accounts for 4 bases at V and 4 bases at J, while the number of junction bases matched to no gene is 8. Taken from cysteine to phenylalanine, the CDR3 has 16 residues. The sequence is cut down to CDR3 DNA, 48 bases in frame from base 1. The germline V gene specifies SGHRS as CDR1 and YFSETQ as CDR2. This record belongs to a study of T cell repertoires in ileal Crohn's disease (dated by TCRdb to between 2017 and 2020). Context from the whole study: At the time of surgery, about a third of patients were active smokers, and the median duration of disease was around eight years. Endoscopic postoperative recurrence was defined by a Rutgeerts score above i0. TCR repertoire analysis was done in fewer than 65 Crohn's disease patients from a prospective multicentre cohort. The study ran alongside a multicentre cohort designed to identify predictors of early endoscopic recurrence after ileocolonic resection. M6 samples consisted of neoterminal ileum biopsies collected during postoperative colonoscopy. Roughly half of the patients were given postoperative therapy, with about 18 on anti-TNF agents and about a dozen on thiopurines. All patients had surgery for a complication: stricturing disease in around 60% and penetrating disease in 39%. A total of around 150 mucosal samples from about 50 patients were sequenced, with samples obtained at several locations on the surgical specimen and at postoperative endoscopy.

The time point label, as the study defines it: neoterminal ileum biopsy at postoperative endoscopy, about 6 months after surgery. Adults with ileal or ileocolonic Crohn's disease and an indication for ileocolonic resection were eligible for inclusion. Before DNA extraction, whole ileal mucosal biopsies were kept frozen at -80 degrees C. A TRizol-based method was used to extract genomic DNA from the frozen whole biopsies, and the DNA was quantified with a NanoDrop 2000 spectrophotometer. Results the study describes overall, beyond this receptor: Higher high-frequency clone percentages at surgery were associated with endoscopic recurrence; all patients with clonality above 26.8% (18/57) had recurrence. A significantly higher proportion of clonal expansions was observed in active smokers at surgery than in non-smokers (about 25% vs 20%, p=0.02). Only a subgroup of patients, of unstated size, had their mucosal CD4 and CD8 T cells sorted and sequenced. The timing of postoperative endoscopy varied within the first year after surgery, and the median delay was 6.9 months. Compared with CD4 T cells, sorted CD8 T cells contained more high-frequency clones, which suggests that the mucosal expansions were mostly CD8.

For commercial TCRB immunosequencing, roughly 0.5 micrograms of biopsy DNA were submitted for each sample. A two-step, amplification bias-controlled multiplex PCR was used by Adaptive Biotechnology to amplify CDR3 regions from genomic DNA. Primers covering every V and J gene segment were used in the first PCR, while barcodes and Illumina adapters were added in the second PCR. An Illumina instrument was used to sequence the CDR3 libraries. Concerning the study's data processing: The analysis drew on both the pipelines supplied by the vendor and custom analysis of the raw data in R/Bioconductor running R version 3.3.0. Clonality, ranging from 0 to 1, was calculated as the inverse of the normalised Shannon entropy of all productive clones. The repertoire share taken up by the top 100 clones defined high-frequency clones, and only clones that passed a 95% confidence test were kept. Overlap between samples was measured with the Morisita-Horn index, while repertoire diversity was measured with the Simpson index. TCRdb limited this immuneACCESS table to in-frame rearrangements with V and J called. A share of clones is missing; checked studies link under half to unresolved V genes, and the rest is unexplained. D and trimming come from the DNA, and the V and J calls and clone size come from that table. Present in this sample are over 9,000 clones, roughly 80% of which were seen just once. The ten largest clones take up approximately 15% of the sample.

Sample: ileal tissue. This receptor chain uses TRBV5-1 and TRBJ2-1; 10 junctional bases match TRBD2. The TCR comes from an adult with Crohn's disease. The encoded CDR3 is CASSLSGLAAYNEQFF. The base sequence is TGCGCCAGCAGCCTATCTGGACTAGCGGCTTACAATGAGCAGTTCTTC.